The 2 T cell receptor beta chains in this list originate from one sample, sequenced in a study of CXCR3-negative and CXCR3-positive naive CD8 T cells (dated by TCRdb to the late 2010s). What the authors observed across the whole study: Compared with CXCR3-negative naive cells, CXCR3-positive naive cells had TRB CDR3s with higher hydrophobicity (lower Kidera factor 4), lower energy, and higher strength and volume indices.

The sample was run on a NextSeq 550. The Human TCR Profiling Kit (MiLaboratory) was used to prepare UMI-labeled 5' RACE TRB cDNA libraries. TCRdb reprocessed the reads, reporting each CDR3 protein sequence once and no DNA. The sample table holds roughly 140,000 distinct CDR3 sequences. The ten largest clones take up 0.25% to 0.3% of the sample. These receptors are not linked to any known antigen. The sample comprised naive CXCR3+ CD8+ T cells from blood. Explained via the paper, the cell subset or site label denotes: CD45RO-CCR7+CD27+CD95- naive CD8+ T cells expressing CXCR3 (TNR3+). The receptors derive from a human donor in good health. Some clones in this sample may be carry-over from other donors' samples.

The rearrangement joins TRBV6-2 or TRBV6-3 to TRBJ1-5; the D call from TCRdb, TRBD1, cannot be confirmed without DNA. The CDR3 runs 19 residues. CDR1 and CDR2 (germline): MNHEY, SVGEGT. Here the CDR3 reads CASSYPGQRFSNSNQPQHF.

V and J are TRBV2 and TRBJ2-7; there is no DNA to check the TCRdb D call of TRBD1. CDR3 length: 13 residues. Germline CDR1 is SNHLY and CDR2 is FYNNEI. CDR3 in amino acids: CATLGGANYEQYF.